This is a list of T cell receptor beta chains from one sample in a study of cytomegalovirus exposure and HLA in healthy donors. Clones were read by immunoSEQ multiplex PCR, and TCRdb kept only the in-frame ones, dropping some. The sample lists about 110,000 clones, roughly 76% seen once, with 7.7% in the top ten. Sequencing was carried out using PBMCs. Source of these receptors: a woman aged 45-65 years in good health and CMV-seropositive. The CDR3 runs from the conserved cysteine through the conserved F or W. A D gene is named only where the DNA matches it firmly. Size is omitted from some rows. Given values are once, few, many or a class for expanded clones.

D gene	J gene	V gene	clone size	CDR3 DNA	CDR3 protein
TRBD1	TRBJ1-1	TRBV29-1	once	TGCAGCGGCTACAGGGGCACTGAAGCTTTCTTT	CSGYRGTEAFF
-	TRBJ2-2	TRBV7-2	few	TGTGCCAGCAGCTTAGAGAGGGATCCCGGGGAGCTGTTTTTT	CASSLERDPGELFF
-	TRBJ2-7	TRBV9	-	TGTGCCAGCAGCGATAGGGGTTCCTACGAGCAGTACTTC	CASSDRGSYEQYF
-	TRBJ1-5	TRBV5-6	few	TGTGCCAGCAGCTTCAGGGATAGGGGCAATCAGCCCCAGCATTTT	CASSFRDRGNQPQHF
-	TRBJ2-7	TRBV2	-	TGTGCCAGCAGTGAGCTGAACTTCTACGAGCAGTACTTC	CASSELNFYEQYF
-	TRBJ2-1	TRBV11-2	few	TGTGCCAGCAGCTATAGGGAGCGGGTCCCTTCCTACAATGAGCAGTTCTTC	CASSYRERVPSYNEQFF
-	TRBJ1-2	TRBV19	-	TGTGCCAGTAGTACGACAATAGCTAACTATGGCTACACCTTC	CASSTTIANYGYTF
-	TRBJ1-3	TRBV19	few	TGTGCCAGTAGTATTCCCACGCGGATCTCTGGAAACACCATATATTTT	CASSIPTRISGNTIYF
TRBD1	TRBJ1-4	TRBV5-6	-	TGTGCCAGCAGCTTCGGGACAGGGGTTGAAAAACTGTTTTTT	CASSFGTGVEKLFF
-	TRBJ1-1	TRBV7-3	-	TGTGCCAGCAGCTTAACCCCCGGGAGGAAGACTGAAGCTTTCTTT	CASSLTPGRKTEAFF
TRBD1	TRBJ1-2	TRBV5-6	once	TGTGCCAGCAGCTTGGTCGGGACAGGGGGAGGCTACACCTTC	CASSLVGTGGGYTF
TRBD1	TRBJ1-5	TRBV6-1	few	TGTGCCAGCAGTGAACGGGACAGGGAAGATCAGCCCCAGCATTTT	CASSERDREDQPQHF
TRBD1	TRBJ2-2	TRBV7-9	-	TGTTCCAGCAGCCCGCGGGACAGGCCGAACACCGGGGAGCTGTTTTTT	CSSSPRDRPNTGELFF
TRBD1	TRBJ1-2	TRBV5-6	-	TGTGCCAGCAGCTTGATTACAGGGGGTGAACATGGCTACACCTTC	CASSLITGGEHGYTF
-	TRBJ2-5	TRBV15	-	TGTGCCACCAGCAGAGGCCGGGGGAAGGGGCAAGAGACCCAGTACTTC	CATSRGRGKGQETQYF
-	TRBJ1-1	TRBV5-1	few	TGCGCCAGCAGCTCGGGACAACCGAACACTGAAGCTTTCTTT	CASSSGQPNTEAFF
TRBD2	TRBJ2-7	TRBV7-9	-	TGTGCCAGCAGCTCTTCGGGAGGGACGCGGTCCGAGCAGTACTTC	CASSSSGGTRSEQYF
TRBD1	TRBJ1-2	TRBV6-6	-	TGTGCCAGCAGCCCGCCTACAGGGGGCGGCTACACCTTC	CASSPPTGGGYTF
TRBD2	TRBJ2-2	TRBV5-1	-	TGCGCCAGCAGCCCACGACTAGCGGCCGGGGAGCTGTTTTTT	CASSPRLAAGELFF
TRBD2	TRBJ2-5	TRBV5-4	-	TGTGCCAGCAGCTTGGCCACTAGCGGGGAGACCCAGTACTTC	CASSLATSGETQYF
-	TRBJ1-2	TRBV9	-	TGTGCCAGCAGCGTAGAGGGGGCTAACTATGGCTACACCTTC	CASSVEGANYGYTF
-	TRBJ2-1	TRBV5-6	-	TGTGCCAGCAGCCCAGGCTACAATGAGCAGTTCTTC	CASSPGYNEQFF
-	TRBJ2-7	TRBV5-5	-	TGCGCCAGCAGCCCCCACTCCGGGGAGTACGAGCAGTACTTC	CASSPHSGEYEQYF
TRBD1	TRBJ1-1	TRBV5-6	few	TGTGCCAGCAGCTCTACAGGGGACACTGAAGCTTTCTTT	CASSSTGDTEAFF
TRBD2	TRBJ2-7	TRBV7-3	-	TGTGCCAGCAGCCCCTCGGGCTCGGGGGGACCTCCCTACGAGCAGTACTTC	CASSPSGSGGPPYEQYF
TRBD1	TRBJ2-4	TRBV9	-	TGTGCCAGCAGCGCAGGACAGGATTATGGGGTGAAGGCCAAAAACATTCAGTACTTC	CASSAGQDYGVKAKNIQYF
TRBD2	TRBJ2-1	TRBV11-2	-	TGTGCCAGCAGCTGGACTAGCGCCTACAATGAGCAGTTCTTC	CASSWTSAYNEQFF
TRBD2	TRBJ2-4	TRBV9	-	TGTGCCAGCAGCGTAGGAATAGCGGGAGCCGAGACGGACAGTCAGTACTTC	CASSVGIAGAETDSQYF
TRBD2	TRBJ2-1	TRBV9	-	TGTGCCAGCAGCGTAGAGGGAGGGAGTTACAATGAGCAGTTCTTC	CASSVEGGSYNEQFF
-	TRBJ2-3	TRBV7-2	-	TGTGCCAGCAGCTCGCGGCCCACAGATACGCAGTATTTT	CASSSRPTDTQYF
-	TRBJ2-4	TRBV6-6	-	TGTGCCAGCAGCAACAGGGTTCTAAGCAGAAACAGTCAGTACTTC	CASSNRVLSRNSQYF
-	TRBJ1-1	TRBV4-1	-	TGCGCCAGCAGCCCCCGGGGTCTTATGAACACTGAAGCTTTCTTT	CASSPRGLMNTEAFF
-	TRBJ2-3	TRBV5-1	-	TGCGCCAGCAGCCTTGGACTTACCACAGATACGCAGTATTTT	CASSLGLTTDTQYF
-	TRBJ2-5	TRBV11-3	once	TGTGCCAGCAGCCCCCAGGGCCCCGGAGAGACCCAGTACTTC	CASSPQGPGETQYF
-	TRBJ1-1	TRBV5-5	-	TGTGCCAGCAGCTTGACGGGAAACACTGAAGCTTTCTTT	CASSLTGNTEAFF
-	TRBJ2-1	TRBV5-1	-	TGCGCCAGCAGCTTGGAGGTGAGGGAGCAGTTCTTC	CASSLEVREQFF
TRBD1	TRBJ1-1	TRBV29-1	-	TGCAGCGTGGGGGGACAGTGGAACACTGAAGCTTTCTTT	CSVGGQWNTEAFF
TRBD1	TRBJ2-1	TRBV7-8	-	TGTGCCAGCAGCTCCCGGGACAGAAACAATGAGCAGTTCTTC	CASSSRDRNNEQFF
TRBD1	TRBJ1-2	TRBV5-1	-	TGCGCCAGCAGCCCCTGGGGGACAGGGGGGACCTATGGCTACACCTTC	CASSPWGTGGTYGYTF
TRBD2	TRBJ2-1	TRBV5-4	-	TGTGCCAGCAGCCCACGGACTAGCGGGAATGAGCAGTTCTTC	CASSPRTSGNEQFF
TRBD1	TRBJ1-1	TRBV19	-	TGTGCCAGTAGTACCGGGACAGGGCCTTTTGTGAAAGCTTTCTTT	CASSTGTGPFVKAFF
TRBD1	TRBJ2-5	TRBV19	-	TGTGCCAGTAGTATCCCTGGGACAGGAGCGGAGACCCAGTACTTC	CASSIPGTGAETQYF
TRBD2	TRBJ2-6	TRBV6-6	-	TGTGCCAGCACCCGGACTAGCTCTGGGGCCAACGTCCTGACTTTC	CASTRTSSGANVLTF
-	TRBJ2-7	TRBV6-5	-	TGTGCCAGCAGAAACTACTACGAGCAGTACTTC	CASRNYYEQYF